These 26 T cell receptor beta chains were all obtained from the same sample, sequenced in a study of tissue T cells after allogeneic stem cell transplantation. Profiled with immunoSEQ multiplex PCR; TCRdb holds only in-frame clones, not every one. This table has tens of thousands of clones, 55% to 75% appearing once. Material for sequencing was spleen. Receptor source: a female BALB/c mouse in good health. The mouse strain carries the MHC haplotype H2-d.

In regard to this clone: All gene names here are mouse names. The read comes to an end 1 residue before the CDR3 does, leaving the germline J gene to fill in the end. The chain is built from TRBV1 and TRBJ1-1, with D unclear. V was shortened by 1 base and J by 0 bases, with 3 bases between the two germline ends. The CDR3 length is 13 residues. Germline V gene sequence: CDR1 NSQYPW, CDR2 LRSPGD (reference sequence). CDR3 sequence: CTCSAGQNTEVFF. Partial CDR3 DNA: TGCACCTGCAGTGCAGGACAGAACACAGAAGTCTTC.

About this clone: The genes and germline here are from mouse. The CDR3: CASSFTGQLYF. Incomplete CDR3 DNA: TGTGCTAGCAGTTTCACCGGGCAGCTCTAC. V usage is TRBV29 and J usage is TRBJ2-2; D gene unclear. The read ends 1 residue before the CDR3 terminus; that terminus is restored from the germline J gene. The CDR3 is made up of 11 amino acids. The V gene's germline CDR1 is MSHET and CDR2 SYDVDS. Trimming took 3 bases from V and 4 from J, leaving 0 bases between them.

Only a few counts were recorded for this clone. Mouse gene names apply. With the read ending 1 residue before the CDR3 end, the germline J gene is used to fill in that end. The rearrangement joins TRBV1 to TRBJ1-2; D is unclear. Germline loops: CDR1 NSQYPW, CDR2 LRSPGD (reference sequence). CDR3 size: 12 residues. Trimming cost V 2 bases and J 0 bases, with 1 base left between them. CDR3 in amino acids: CTCSAPNSDYTF. CDR3 bases read: TGCACCTGCAGTGCACCAAACTCCGACTACACC.

Regarding this clone: Gene names and germline match the mouse. The read halts 1 residue ahead of the CDR3 end, with the missing end drawn from the germline J gene. The chain joins TRBV1 to TRBJ1-6, with 7 positions matching TRBD1. TRBJ1-6 is treated as an ORF (open reading frame) with a function not yet certain. This CDR3 spans 15 amino acids. Germline V lookup: CDR1 NSQYPW, CDR2 LRSPGD (reference sequence). Trimming removed 4 bases from V and 3 bases from J; junction bases left unmatched: 3. CDR3 DNA (partial): TGCACCTGCAGTGTCCGGGACAGCTATAATTCGCCCCTCTAC. It yields the protein CTCSVRDSYNSPLY. The full CDR3 is CTCSVRDSYNSPLYF.

Only a few counts were recorded for this clone. Gene names follow the mouse nomenclature. The read terminates 1 residue before the CDR3 end, so the remaining end is supplied by the germline J gene. The gene calls are TRBV5 and TRBJ2-7, with TRBD1 identical over 9 bases. CDR1 and CDR2 (germline): LGHNA, YNLKQL (reference sequence). CDR3 length: 14 amino acids. V was clipped by 2 bases and J by 7 bases; unmatched bases: 6. The CDR3 bases that were read are TGTGCCAGCAGCCAACCGGGACAGGGAGGAGAACAGTAC. As protein: CASSQPGQGGEQY. The CDR3 in full is CASSQPGQGGEQYF.

Concerning this clone: Each gene name is a mouse one. The CDR3 extends 1 residue past the end of the read, so its final part is completed from the germline J gene. The same CDR3 is also encoded by other DNA sequences in this sample. V usage is TRBV19 and J usage is TRBJ1-1; 7 nucleotides match TRBD1. Germline CDR1 FNHDT, CDR2 SITEND (reference sequence). J gave up 0 bases and V 4 bases, and 3 bases lay outside the gene matches. This CDR3 has 14 amino acids. CDR3 DNA, as far as it was read: TGTGCCAGCAGTTCCGGGACAGCAAACACAGAAGTCTTC. Translated: CASSSGTANTEVF. In full, the CDR3 is CASSSGTANTEVFF. Full variable domain (outside the CDR3, taken from reference TRBV19 and TRBJ1-1): GGIITQTPKFLIGQEGQKLTLKCQQNFNHDTMYWYRQDSGKGLRLIYYSITENDLQKGDLSEGYDASREKKSSFSLTVTSAQKNEMAVFLCASSSGTANTEVFFGKGTRLTVV.

Note on this clone: Genes and germline come from the mouse. Read sequence stops 1 residue before the CDR3 end, and the germline J gene provides the missing end. This sequence joins TRBV31 and TRBJ2-5; D is possibly TRBD2 (7 bases). CDR3 length equals 15 residues. Trimming stripped 0 bases from V and 2 bases from J, with 12 bases between. Per germline, CDR1 GKSSPN and CDR2 SITVG. CDR3 in amino acids: CAWSLGWGLQDTQYF. The CDR3 bases that were read are TGTGCCTGGAGTCTTGGCTGGGGGCTCCAAGACACCCAGTAC.

A word on this clone: All gene names here are mouse names. The CDR3 goes on 1 residue after the read ends, and that part is filled in from the germline J gene. The chain couples TRBV2 to TRBJ2-5; 9 bases fit TRBD2. Looked up from germline, CDR1 is LGHNA and CDR2 is YSYQKL. V was clipped by 3 bases and J by 4 bases; unmatched bases: 2. This CDR3 spans 14 amino acids. The CDR3: CASSQGLGEDTQYF. The DNA read from the CDR3 is TGTGCCAGCAGCCAGGGACTGGGAGAAGACACCCAGTAC.

This clone was detected only a few times. Gene names and germline refer to mouse. The CDR3 is cut off 1 residue early in the read; its end comes from the germline J gene. This chain joins TRBV13-1 and TRBJ2-1; 9 bases map to TRBD2. Per germline, CDR1 NSHNY and CDR2 SYGAGN. Trimming removed 2 bases from V and 2 bases from J; junction bases left unmatched: 5. CDR3 length: 16 amino acids. The sequenced CDR3 bases are TGTGCCAGCAGTGAGGAACTGGGGGGTCACTATGCTGAGCAGTTC. Protein product: CASSEELGGHYAEQF. The whole CDR3 sequence reads CASSEELGGHYAEQFF.

Note on this clone: The gene names given are mouse names. The read terminates 1 residue ahead of where the CDR3 ends, so the germline J gene completes it. The V and J genes are TRBV13-3 and TRBJ2-3; D might be TRBD2 (6 bases). V was shortened by 2 bases and J by 0 bases, with 7 bases between the two germline ends. This CDR3 is 14 amino acids long. Germline V lookup: CDR1 NNHDY, CDR2 SYVADS. Incomplete CDR3 DNA: TGTGCCAGCAGTGACTGGGGTAGTGCAGAAACGCTGTAT. As protein: CASSDWGSAETLY. The complete CDR3 sequence is CASSDWGSAETLYF.

With respect to this clone: Genes and germline come from the mouse. The missing CDR3 end, 1 residue past where the read stops, is filled in from the germline J gene. The chain links TRBV5 to TRBJ2-3; D is perhaps TRBD2 (6 bases). Trimming stripped 0 bases from V and 4 bases from J, with 14 bases between. The CDR3 covers 16 residues. Germline CDR1 and CDR2: LGHNA and YNLKQL (reference sequence). The CDR3 protein is CASSQDRGGGPETLYF. The CDR3 bases that were read are TGTGCCAGCAGCCAAGATCGTGGTGGGGGTCCAGAAACGCTGTAT.

As for this clone: The gene names given are mouse names. The CDR3 end lies 1 residue beyond the end of the read and is filled in from the germline J gene. The V gene is TRBV5, the J gene TRBJ2-7; D is uncertain. The CDR3 has 13 amino acids. V was trimmed by 0 bases and J by 3 bases, leaving 6 bases between them. Germline V gene sequence: CDR1 LGHNA, CDR2 YNLKQL (reference sequence). This CDR3 is CASSQEGFYEQYF. Incomplete CDR3 DNA: TGTGCCAGCAGCCAAGAGGGGTTCTATGAACAGTAC.

Turning to this clone: Genes and germline are mouse. The read ends 1 residue shy of where the CDR3 ends; the end is completed using the germline J gene. Within the sample, other DNA sequences also encode this same CDR3. This chain uses TRBV15 with TRBJ2-1; 8 bases line up with TRBD2. Germline V gives CDR1 SGHND, CDR2 FRSKSL. The J segment lost 3 bases and the V segment lost 6 bases, leaving 7 bases of the junction unmatched. CDR3 length: 15 residues. The DNA read from the CDR3 is TGTGCCAGCAGCCCCCCCGGGGGGGCCTATGCTGAGCAGTTC. This codes for CASSPPGGAYAEQF. The complete CDR3 reads CASSPPGGAYAEQFF.

As to this clone: Gene names follow the mouse nomenclature. The read stops 1 residue short of the end of the CDR3; the missing end is completed from the germline J gene. The chain combines TRBV29 with TRBJ2-7; 9 nucleotides agree with TRBD1. This CDR3 has 12 residues. CDR1 MSHET and CDR2 SYDVDS come from the germline V gene. V lost 6 bases, J lost 6 bases, and 3 bases stayed unmatched. The CDR3 protein is CASSPGQGEQYF. Incomplete CDR3 DNA: TGTGCTAGCAGCCCGGGACAGGGTGAACAGTAC.

Comments on this clone: Any gene name here is a mouse gene name. The read halts 1 residue ahead of the CDR3 end, with the missing end drawn from the germline J gene. The chain is built from TRBV31 and TRBJ1-1; 10 bases match TRBD1. CDR3 length: 14 residues. In germline, CDR1 is GKSSPN, CDR2 SITVG. Germline trimming cut 0 bases from V and 3 bases from J; bases unmatched to any gene: 1. The CDR3 bases that were read are TGTGCCTGGAGTCTTGGACAGGGGGACACAGAAGTCTTC. Amino acid sequence: CAWSLGQGDTEVF. The entire CDR3 protein reads CAWSLGQGDTEVFF. The whole variable domain, remainder taken from reference TRBV31 and TRBJ1-1, is AQTIHQWPVAEIKAVGSPLSLGCTIKGKSSPNLYWYWQATGGTLQQLFYSITVGQVESVVQLNLSASRPKDDQFILSTEKLLLSHSGFYLCAWSLGQGDTEVFFGKGTRLTVV.

In regard to this clone: The gene names given are mouse names. The read ends 1 residue early relative to the CDR3; the germline J gene fills the gap. This chain uses TRBV1 with TRBJ2-5, with D perhaps TRBD1 (5 bases). This CDR3 has 15 residues. Trimming pared 1 base from V and 2 bases from J, leaving 10 bases between. Germline V gene sequence: CDR1 NSQYPW, CDR2 LRSPGD (reference sequence). The CDR3 DNA, read in part, is TGCACCTGCAGTGCAGTAGGAGGGGTCCAAGACACCCAGTAC. As protein: CTCSAVGGVQDTQY. The entire CDR3 protein reads CTCSAVGGVQDTQYF.

As for this clone: The gene names here belong to mouse. The read terminates 1 residue ahead of where the CDR3 ends, so the germline J gene completes it. The rearrangement uses TRBV13-3 and TRBJ1-3, with 7 bases aligning to TRBD1. The CDR3 sequence is 13 residues long. The trim removed 5 bases at V and 4 bases at J, leaving 3 bases unmatched. Germline CDR1 NNHDY, CDR2 SYVADS. The DNA read from the CDR3 is TGTGCCAGCAGACAGGGGTGGGGAAATACGCTCTAT. Encoded protein: CASRQGWGNTLY. The whole CDR3 is CASRQGWGNTLYF.

A note on this clone: The germline and genes are mouse ones. The CDR3 end lies 1 residue beyond the end of the read and is filled in from the germline J gene. The chain recombines TRBV1 with TRBJ2-7; 11 positions match TRBD1. The germline gives CDR1 NSQYPW, CDR2 LRSPGD (reference sequence). The CDR3 is 15 amino acids. The J segment lost 0 bases and the V segment lost 3 bases, leaving 1 base of the junction unmatched. CDR3 residues: CTCSAGTGGSYEQYF. The sequenced CDR3 bases are TGCACCTGCAGTGCCGGGACAGGGGGCTCCTATGAACAGTAC.

On this clone itself: Genes and germline are mouse. The observed sequence ends 1 residue before the CDR3 terminus, with the missing tail filled in from the germline J gene. V and J are TRBV4 and TRBJ1-4; a possible D gene is TRBD1 (6 bases). Trimming left V 6 bases short and J 2 bases short, with 13 bases between. The germline V gene has CDR1 LGHDT and CDR2 YNNKQL (reference sequence). The CDR3 contains 15 residues. The CDR3 DNA, read in part, is TGTGCCAGCAGTTCCGGACAGACCTCCAACGAAAGATTATTT. Amino acids: CASSSGQTSNERLF. The complete CDR3 reads CASSSGQTSNERLFF.

For this clone: All gene names here are mouse names. The CDR3 goes on 1 residue after the read ends, and that part is filled in from the germline J gene. The chain carries TRBV1 and TRBJ1-1; weak D call: TRBD1 (6 bases). This CDR3 is built from 15 residues. Trimming stripped 2 bases from V and 0 bases from J, with 10 bases between. Germline values: CDR1 NSQYPW, CDR2 LRSPGD (reference sequence). CDR3 in amino acids: CTCSAKGQPNTEVFF. The CDR3 DNA, read in part, is TGCACCTGCAGTGCAAAGGGACAACCAAACACAGAAGTCTTC.

This clone has a single count. The genes and germline here are from mouse. With the read ending 1 residue before the CDR3 end, the germline J gene is used to fill in that end. The V gene is TRBV13-2, the J gene TRBJ2-5, with 11 bases aligning to TRBD2. The CDR3 loop spans 16 amino acids. In germline, CDR1 is NNHNN, CDR2 SYGAGS (reference sequence). With V trimmed by 2 bases and J by 3 bases, 5 bases remained unmatched. The sequenced part of the CDR3 DNA is TGTGCCAGCGGTGACGCGCGACTGGGGGGGCAAGACACCCAGTAC. Translation: CASGDARLGGQDTQY. The complete CDR3 protein is CASGDARLGGQDTQYF.

This clone has just a few counts. Mouse germline and gene names are used. The CDR3 goes on 1 residue after the read ends, and that part is filled in from the germline J gene. The V gene is TRBV5, the J gene TRBJ2-7; a weak D match, TRBD2 (6 bases). Germline assignment: CDR1 LGHNA and CDR2 YNLKQL (reference sequence). V shed 3 bases and J shed 0 bases, with 12 bases lying between them. The CDR3 is 15 amino acids. CDR3 DNA, as far as it was read: TGTGCCAGCAGCCAGCCGGGACTTAGCTCCTATGAACAGTAC. Translation gives CASSQPGLSSYEQY. Given in full, the CDR3 is CASSQPGLSSYEQYF.

This clone was seen only a few times. The genes are named according to mouse. Incomplete CDR3 DNA: TGTGCCAGCAGTGATCCTGGGACTGGAAATACGCTCTAT. This codes for CASSDPGTGNTLY. The full CDR3 reads CASSDPGTGNTLYF. The rearrangement joins TRBV13-1 to TRBJ1-3; D gene unclear. Read data end 1 residue before the CDR3 end; the end is taken from the germline J gene. V was clipped by 1 base and J by 2 bases, with 7 bases between them. Germline lookup yields CDR1 NSHNY and CDR2 SYGAGN. The CDR3 loop spans 14 amino acids.

Comment on this clone: Gene names follow the mouse nomenclature. The CDR3 goes on 1 residue after the read ends, and that part is filled in from the germline J gene. J is TRBJ2-2 and V is TRBV17; possibly TRBD1 for D (6 bases). The V and J ends lost 0 bases and 0 bases respectively, with 8 bases between them. The CDR3 has 16 amino acids. Germline CDR1 reads MNHDT; CDR2 reads YYDKIL. CDR3 sequence reads: CASSRDQGTNTGQLYF. The DNA read from the CDR3 is TGTGCTAGCAGTAGAGATCAGGGGACAAACACCGGGCAGCTCTAC.

About this clone: Gene names are the mouse ones. The read halts 1 residue ahead of the CDR3 end, with the missing end drawn from the germline J gene. This rearrangement joins TRBV5 to TRBJ1-5, with TRBD1 identical over 7 bases. Germline CDR1 is LGHNA and CDR2 is YNLKQL (reference sequence). After removal of 4 bases from V and 0 bases from J, the junction contained 6 bases not matched to a gene. CDR3 length: 16 amino acids. CDR3 sequence reads: CASSPGQEYNNQAPLF. The CDR3 DNA, read in part, is TGTGCCAGCAGCCCCGGACAGGAATATAACAACCAGGCTCCGCTT.

Comment on this clone: Gene labels here are mouse ones. With the read ending 1 residue before the CDR3 end, the germline J gene is used to fill in that end. J is TRBJ2-1 and V is TRBV2; 11 positions agree with TRBD2. The V segment lost 0 bases and the J segment 4 bases; nucleotides outside the gene matches: 2. The CDR3 consists of 16 residues. The V gene's germline CDR1 is LGHNA and CDR2 YSYQKL. Partial CDR3 DNA: TGTGCCAGCAGCCAAGATTGGGACTGGGGGTATGCTGAGCAGTTC. Residues: CASSQDWDWGYAEQF. In full, the CDR3 reads CASSQDWDWGYAEQFF.